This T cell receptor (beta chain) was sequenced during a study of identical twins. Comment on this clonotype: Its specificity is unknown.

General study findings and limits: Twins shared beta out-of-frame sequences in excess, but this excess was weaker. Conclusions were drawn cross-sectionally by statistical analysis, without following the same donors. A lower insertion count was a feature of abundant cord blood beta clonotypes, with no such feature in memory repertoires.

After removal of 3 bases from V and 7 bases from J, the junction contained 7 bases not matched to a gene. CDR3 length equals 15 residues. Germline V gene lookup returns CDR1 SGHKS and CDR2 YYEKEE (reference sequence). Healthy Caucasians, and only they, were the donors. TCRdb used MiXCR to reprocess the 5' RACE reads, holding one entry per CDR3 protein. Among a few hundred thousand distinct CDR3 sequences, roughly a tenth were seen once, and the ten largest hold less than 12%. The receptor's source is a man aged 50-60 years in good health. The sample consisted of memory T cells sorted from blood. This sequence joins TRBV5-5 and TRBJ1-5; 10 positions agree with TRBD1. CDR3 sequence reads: CASSWGTGDGQPQHF. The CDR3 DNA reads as TGTGCCAGCAGCTGGGGGACAGGGGACGGGCAGCCCCAGCATTTT.